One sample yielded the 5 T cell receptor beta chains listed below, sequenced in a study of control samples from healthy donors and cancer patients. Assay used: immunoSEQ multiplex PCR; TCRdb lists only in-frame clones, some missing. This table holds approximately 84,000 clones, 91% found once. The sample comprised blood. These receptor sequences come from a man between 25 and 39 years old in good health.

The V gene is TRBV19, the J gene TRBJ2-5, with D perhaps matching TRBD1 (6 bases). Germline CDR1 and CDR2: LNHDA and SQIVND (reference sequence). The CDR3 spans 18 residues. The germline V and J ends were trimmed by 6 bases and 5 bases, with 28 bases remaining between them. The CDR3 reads CASSLVVSRQGRGETQYF. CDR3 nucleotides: TGTGCCAGTAGCCTGGTTGTATCCCGTCAGGGGAGAGGGGAGACCCAGTACTTC. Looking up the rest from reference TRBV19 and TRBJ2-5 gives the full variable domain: DGGITQSPKYLFRKEGQNVTLSCEQNLNHDAMYWYRQDPGQGLRLIYYSQIVNDFQKGDIAEGYSVSREKKESFPLTVTSAQKNPTAFYLCASSLVVSRQGRGETQYFGPGTRLLVL.

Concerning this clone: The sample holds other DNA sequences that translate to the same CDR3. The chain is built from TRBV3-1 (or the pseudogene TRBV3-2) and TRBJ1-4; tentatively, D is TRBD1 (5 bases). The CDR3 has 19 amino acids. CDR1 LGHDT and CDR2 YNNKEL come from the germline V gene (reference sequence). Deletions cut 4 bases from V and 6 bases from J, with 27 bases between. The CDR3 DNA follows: TGTGCCAGCAGCCCCCTCGAGTTTGGGGGTCGGCTAGGGGATGAAAAACTGTTTTTT. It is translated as CASSPLEFGGRLGDEKLFF.

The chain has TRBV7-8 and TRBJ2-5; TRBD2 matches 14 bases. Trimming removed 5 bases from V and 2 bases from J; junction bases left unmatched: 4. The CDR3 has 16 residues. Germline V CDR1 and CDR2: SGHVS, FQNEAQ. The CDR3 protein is CASSPRTSGGQETQYF. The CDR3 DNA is TGTGCCAGCAGCCCCCGGACTAGCGGGGGGCAAGAGACCCAGTACTTC.

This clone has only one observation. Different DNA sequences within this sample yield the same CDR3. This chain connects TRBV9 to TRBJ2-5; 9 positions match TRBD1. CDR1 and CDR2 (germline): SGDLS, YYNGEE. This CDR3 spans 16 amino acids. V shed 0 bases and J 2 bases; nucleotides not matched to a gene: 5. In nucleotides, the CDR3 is TGTGCCAGCAGCGTAGCACTGGACAGGGGTCAAGAGACCCAGTACTTC. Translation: CASSVALDRGQETQYF.

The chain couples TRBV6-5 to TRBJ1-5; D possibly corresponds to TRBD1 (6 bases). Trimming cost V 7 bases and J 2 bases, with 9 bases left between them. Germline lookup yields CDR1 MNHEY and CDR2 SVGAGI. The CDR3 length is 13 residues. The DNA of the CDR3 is TGTGCCAGCATGAGACAGGGCAATCAGCCCCAGCATTTT. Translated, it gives CASMRQGNQPQHF.